This is a list of T cell receptor beta chains from one sample in a study of cytomegalovirus exposure and HLA in healthy donors. The table came from immunoSEQ multiplex PCR; TCRdb's copy has only in-frame clones and leaves some out. The sample includes 110,000 or so clones, about 61% of them seen just once. Source material: PBMCs. The receptors originated from a young man in good health and CMV-seropositive. Both conserved end residues are part of each CDR3. The D gene is left open where the match is weak. A clone size is listed for some rows: how often the clone was seen (once, few, many), or a class if it is expanded.

TRBD2 few TRBJ2-1 TRBV10-1 TGCGCCAGCACCGTTAGAGCGGGGGGGCCGGTCAATGAGCAGTTCTTC CASTVRAGGPVNEQFF
. . TRBJ1-5 TRBV7-2 TGTGCCAGCAGCTTAAGGGGTCAGCCCCAGCATTTT CASSLRGQPQHF
TRBD1 . TRBJ2-5 TRBV25-1 TGTGCCAGCAAAGGACAGGGGGCTTTGGAGACCCAGTACTTC CASKGQGALETQYF
. . TRBJ2-5 TRBV29-1 TGCAGCGTTGAGGAAACAGGGAACGAGACCCAGTACTTC CSVEETGNETQYF
. once TRBJ1-3 TRBV5-1 TGCGCCAGCAGTACGGGAAGCTCTGGAAACACCATATATTTT CASSTGSSGNTIYF
. . TRBJ1-6 TRBV14 TGTGCCAGCAGCCCCCGTCTCGGTTCACCCCTCCACTTT CASSPRLGSPLHF
. . TRBJ2-2 TRBV29-1 TGCAGCGTTGATTCCGGGAGCGACACCGGGGAGCTGTTTTTT CSVDSGSDTGELFF
TRBD1 few TRBJ2-3 TRBV7-9 TGTTCCAGCAGCACGGGACAGGGCGGTAGGAACACAGATACGCAGTATTTT CSSSTGQGGRNTDTQYF
. few TRBJ1-6 TRBV19 TGTGCCAGTACGGACAGTACCTCCTATAATTCACCCCTCCACTTT CASTDSTSYNSPLHF
TRBD1 few TRBJ1-2 TRBV5-6 TGTGCCAGCAGCTTAGGACAGGGCAAACCTGTTTATGGCTACACCTTC CASSLGQGKPVYGYTF
TRBD1 . TRBJ1-2 TRBV5-4 TGTGCCAGCAGCTTGCTTCTAGGGGGGGACAGGGATAGGACCTTC CASSLLLGGDRDRTF
TRBD2 . TRBJ2-3 TRBV5-4 TGTGCCAGCAGCTTAGCGGGGGGGCCGTTTACGGATACGCAGTATTTT CASSLAGGPFTDTQYF
TRBD1 . TRBJ2-1 TRBV7-3 TGTGCCAGCAGCTTAACCCCGGGACAGGGCAACAATGAGCAGTTCTTC CASSLTPGQGNNEQFF
. . TRBJ2-7 TRBV7-7 TGTGCCAGCAGCCCAAGGACAGATTTGGAGTACGACGAGCAGTACTTC CASSPRTDLEYDEQYF
TRBD1 . TRBJ1-2 TRBV2 TGTGCCAGCAGAGGGGACAGCGATACCTATGGCTACACCTTC CASRGDSDTYGYTF
TRBD1 . TRBJ1-5 TRBV10-1 TGCGCCAGCAGTGAGCCCCAGGGGGCCGGCAATCAGCCCCAGCATTTT CASSEPQGAGNQPQHF
. . TRBJ2-7 TRBV6-1 TGTACCAGCCTCGAGCAACCAACCTACGAGCAGTACTTC CTSLEQPTYEQYF
TRBD1 . TRBJ1-6 TRBV5-4 TGTGCCAGCAGCATACCACTCGGGACAGGGGATTCACCCCTCCACTTT CASSIPLGTGDSPLHF
. . TRBJ2-3 TRBV18 TGTGCCAGCTCACCCGTTAGAGGAGAGTCCCGAGCAGATACGCAGTATTTT CASSPVRGESRADTQYF
. . TRBJ2-1 TRBV7-9 TGTGCCAGCAGCATCGAACTAGTAGGCAATGAGCAGTTCTTC CASSIELVGNEQFF
. . TRBJ1-1 TRBV29-1 TGCAGCGTAGATTCAGGACAGTTCCGTAGTGAAGCTTTCTTT CSVDSGQFRSEAFF
. . TRBJ2-1 TRBV27 TGTGCCAGCAGTTGGGACTCTAACAATGAGCAGTTCTTC CASSWDSNNEQFF